The 11 T cell receptor beta chains reported below all come from one sample, sequenced in a study of blood T cell repertoires in COVID-19. Generated by immunoSEQ multiplex PCR, the TCRdb table keeps only in-frame clones and is missing some. The sample includes roughly 110,000 clones, over 75% of them seen just once. Sequenced material: peripheral blood. These receptors were taken from a woman between 65 and 79 years old who had recovered from COVID-19.

The chain uses TRBV6-5 and TRBJ2-5; maybe TRBD2 (6 bases). The CDR3 is made up of 15 amino acids. Looked up from germline, CDR1 is MNHEY and CDR2 is SVGAGI. V lost 8 bases to trimming and J lost 7 bases, with 23 bases between them. CDR3 amino acids: CASRPFAGPSGTQYF. The CDR3 DNA reads as TGTGCCAGCCGGCCTTTTGCGGGACCGTCCGGGACCCAGTACTTC.

The J gene is TRBJ1-1, the V gene TRBV6-2 or TRBV6-3; D may be TRBD1 (6 bases). CDR1 MNHEY and CDR2 SVGEGT come from the germline V gene. The CDR3 covers 15 residues. V lost 0 bases to trimming and J lost 4 bases, with 12 bases between them. CDR3 protein: CASSYSTGRGTEAFF. The CDR3 DNA is TGTGCCAGCAGTTACTCCACAGGGAGGGGCACTGAAGCTTTCTTT.

The V and J genes are TRBV29-1 and TRBJ2-5; 10 bases are a match to TRBD1. In germline, CDR1 is SQVTM, CDR2 ANQGSEA. The CDR3 is 14 residues long. V dropped 3 bases and J dropped 5; count of bases not matched to a gene: 6. CDR3 loop: CSVEDGTGVETQYF. For the CDR3, the DNA is TGCAGCGTTGAGGATGGGACAGGGGTTGAGACCCAGTACTTC.

The chain couples TRBV7-9 to TRBJ2-5; 10 bases line up with TRBD2. The CDR3 runs to 14 residues. CDR1 and CDR2 from the germline V gene are SEHNR and FQNEAQ (reference sequence). V shed 6 bases, J shed 2 bases, and the junction held 3 bases outside the gene matches. CDR3 nucleotide sequence: TGTGCCAGCAGGCAACTAGCGGGACAAGAGACCCAGTACTTC. It codes for CASRQLAGQETQYF.

This rearrangement joins TRBV5-1 to TRBJ2-5; possible D gene TRBD1, 6 bases. Germline V gene sequence: CDR1 SGHRS, CDR2 YFSETQ. CDR3 size: 14 residues. The ends were cut back, 2 bases at V and 0 bases at J, with 8 bases in the middle. DNA for the CDR3: TGCGCCAGCAGCTTTCGGACAGACCAAGAGACCCAGTACTTC. Amino acids: CASSFRTDQETQYF.

The rearrangement uses TRBV5-1 and TRBJ2-1; D uncertain. The germline gives CDR1 SGHRS, CDR2 YFSETQ. Trimming left V 0 bases short and J 0 bases short, with 7 bases between. This CDR3 is 15 amino acids long. The CDR3 DNA reads as TGCGCCAGCAGCTTGGCCGGGTTCTCCTACAATGAGCAGTTCTTC. Its translation is CASSLAGFSYNEQFF.

The V call is TRBV7-3, the J call TRBJ2-3; TRBD2 matches at 7 bases. Germline CDR1 SGHTA, CDR2 FQGTGA. There are 17 residues in the CDR3. V lost 1 base to trimming and J lost 1 base; unmatched junction nucleotides: 8. Here the CDR3 DNA reads TGTGCCAGCAGCTTAATGCCTGTACGGGGGGGCACAGATACGCAGTATTTT. Translated: CASSLMPVRGGTDTQYF.

The chain has TRBV7-2 and TRBJ1-1; tentatively, D is TRBD1 (6 bases). The CDR3 is made up of 13 amino acids. V gave up 5 bases and J gave up 4 bases, with 11 bases separating them. Germline CDR1 is SGHTA and CDR2 is FQGNSA. The CDR3 here is CASSAGQLTEAFF. CDR3 DNA sequence: TGTGCCAGCAGCGCAGGACAGCTCACTGAAGCTTTCTTT.

The chain combines TRBV12-3 or TRBV12-4 with TRBJ2-1; TRBD1 matches 7 bases. This CDR3 comprises 12 residues. With 4 bases clipped from V and 8 bases from J, the junction kept 2 bases outside the gene matches. The CDR3 coding sequence is TGTGCCAGCAGTTATACAGGGGATGAGCAGTTCTTC. As protein: CASSYTGDEQFF.

The chain carries TRBV15 and TRBJ2-1; D remains ambiguous. CDR1 is LNHNV, CDR2 YYDKDF, per germline (reference sequence). This CDR3 region has 14 residues. The V gene lost 0 bases and the J gene lost 0 bases, with 3 bases spanning the gap. In DNA form, the CDR3 reads TGTGCCACCAGCAGAGACCTCTCCTACAATGAGCAGTTCTTC. It translates to CATSRDLSYNEQFF. Combining the CDR3 with reference TRBV15 and TRBJ2-1 gives the whole variable domain DAMVIQNPRYQVTQFGKPVTLSCSQTLNHNVMYWYQQKSSQAPKLLFHYYDKDFNNEADTPDNFQSRRPNTSFCFLDIRSPGLGDTAMYLCATSRDLSYNEQFFGPGTRLTVL.

The rearrangement links TRBV6-2 or TRBV6-3 to TRBJ1-2, with 9 bases aligning to TRBD1. The CDR3 length is 18 residues. CDR1 and CDR2 from the germline V gene are MNHEY and SVGEGT. V shed 4 bases and J 4 bases; nucleotides not matched to a gene: 16. As DNA, the CDR3 is TGTGCCAGCAGTTCTTACGGGACAGGGATACGCCGGGGCTATGGCTACACCTTC. Protein sequence: CASSSYGTGIRRGYGYTF.